This TCR beta chain was profiled in a study of cytomegalovirus exposure and HLA in healthy donors. V gave up 6 bases and J gave up 3 bases; unmatched junction bases: 6. The CDR3 is 15 residues long. Germline lookup yields CDR1 MNHEY and CDR2 SMNVEV (reference sequence). Here immunoSEQ multiplex PCR was the method, and the copy in TCRdb shows in-frame clones only, minus some. The sample lists over 200,000 clones; approximately 87% were seen once. The J gene is TRBJ1-5, the V gene TRBV27; 9 bases map to TRBD1. The receptor was derived from a woman under 30 in good health and CMV-seronegative. Sequencing was done on a sample of PBMCs. CDR3 residues: CASSSGTGNNQPQHF. CDR3 nucleotide sequence: TGTGCCAGCAGCTCCGGGACAGGGAACAATCAGCCCCAGCATTTT.